One and the same sample provided the 20 T cell receptor beta chains below, sequenced in a study of shared clonotypes between healthy human individuals. Using immunoSEQ multiplex PCR, the repertoire was profiled, and TCRdb retains in-frame clones only, with some absent. The sample records some 2.4 million clones, 80% to 95% being singletons. The specimen was naive CD4+ T cells from PBMCs. Described subset: CD45RA+ positively selected. These TCRs come from a young man in good health. Some clones in this sample may be carry-over from other donors' samples.

The chain joins TRBV4-1 to TRBJ2-1; 7 bases align to TRBD2. After removal of 3 bases from V and 0 bases from J, the junction contained 5 bases not matched to a gene. The CDR3 runs 16 residues. The V gene's germline CDR1 is MGHRA and CDR2 YSYEKL. The CDR3 reads CASSQGRASSYNEQFF. Written as DNA, the CDR3 is TGCGCCAGCAGCCAGGGGAGGGCTAGCTCCTACAATGAGCAGTTCTTC.

The CDR3 region is CASSSDAGQANTGELFF. The CDR3 DNA is TGCGCCAGCAGCTCGGACGCCGGACAGGCTAACACCGGGGAGCTGTTTTTT. This chain connects TRBV5-1 to TRBJ2-2; TRBD1 matches at 7 bases. Germline V gene data show CDR1 as SGHRS and CDR2 as YFSETQ. The ends lost 3 bases at V and 2 bases at J; junction bases unmatched: 10. This CDR3 contains 17 residues.

Concerning this clone itself: Other DNA sequences in this sample translate to the same CDR3. The chain links TRBV5-4 to TRBJ2-1; no definite D call. The germline V and J ends were trimmed by 4 bases and 5 bases, with 4 bases remaining between them. The CDR3 spans 11 residues. Germline CDR1 is SGHNT and CDR2 is YYREEE (reference sequence). CDR3 bases: TGTGCCAGCAGCCGGAACAATGAGCAGTTCTTC. Translation: CASSRNNEQFF.

The genes are TRBV21-1 and TRBJ1-2; TRBD1 is the table's D call, not checked against the DNA. TRBV21-1 is a pseudogene locus. CDR3 length: 14 residues. CDR3 protein: CASSARDRGDGYTF. Written as DNA, the CDR3 is TGTGCCAGCAGCGCCCGCGACAGGGGTGATGGCTACACCTTC.

This chain joins TRBV6-5 and TRBJ1-2; D is uncertain. CDR3 length equals 13 residues. Trimming pared 2 bases from V and 4 bases from J, leaving 8 bases between. The germline V gene encodes CDR1 MNHEY and CDR2 SVGAGI. CDR3 sequence (DNA): TGTGCCAGCAGTTACGGGCAGCTCTATGGCTACACCTTC. This codes for CASSYGQLYGYTF.

The chain combines TRBV28 with TRBJ1-2; 7 bases fit TRBD1. The CDR3 is 15 residues long. V shed 2 bases and J 6 bases; nucleotides not matched to a gene: 9. Germline CDR1 is MDHEN and CDR2 is SYDVKM. CDR3 in DNA: TGTGCCAGCAGTTTACTCGCCGGGACAGCCCATGGCTACACCTTC. Its protein is CASSLLAGTAHGYTF.

The chain joins TRBV28 to TRBJ2-1; unclear D gene. The germline gives CDR1 MDHEN, CDR2 SYDVKM. The length of the CDR3 is 16 residues. V shed 5 bases and J shed 1 base, with 15 bases lying between them. The CDR3 reads CASSAFGSSSYNEQFF. The CDR3 DNA sequence: TGTGCCAGCAGTGCTTTTGGGTCCAGTTCCTACAATGAGCAGTTCTTC.

The genes are TRBV19 and TRBJ2-4; 8 nucleotides align to TRBD2. V lost 1 base and J lost 6; bases outside the gene matches: 5. This CDR3 has 15 amino acids. Germline V gives CDR1 LNHDA, CDR2 SQIVND (reference sequence). As DNA, the CDR3 is TGTGCCAGTAGTATAGCGGGGGGGTTCGGAAACATTCAGTACTTC. Its translation is CASSIAGGFGNIQYF.

V is TRBV4-3 and J is TRBJ2-3, with D perhaps matching TRBD2 (6 bases). CDR1 and CDR2 (germline): LGHNA, YSLEER. This CDR3 contains 16 residues. The V gene lost 0 bases and the J gene lost 4 bases, with 14 bases spanning the gap. The CDR3 DNA sequence: TGCGCCAGCAGCCAAGAACCAGGGCGGGGTGCAGATACGCAGTATTTT. Protein sequence: CASSQEPGRGADTQYF.

The chain links TRBV6-5 to TRBJ2-7, with 7 nucleotides matching TRBD1. V was clipped by 6 bases and J by 3 bases; unmatched bases: 11. Germline V CDR1 and CDR2: MNHEY, SVGAGI. This CDR3 comprises 15 residues. In DNA form, the CDR3 reads TGTGCCAGCAGCTCCTTGGGGACAGCCAACTACGAGCAGTACTTC. Translation gives CASSSLGTANYEQYF.

This chain links TRBV11-3 with TRBJ2-1; D may be TRBD2 (6 bases). The germline V gene encodes CDR1 SGHNT and CDR2 YENEEA. With 7 bases removed from V and 4 bases from J, the gap between germline ends came to 14 bases. This CDR3 region has 14 residues. The CDR3 here is CASKLAEAYNEQFF. CDR3 in DNA: TGTGCCAGCAAATTAGCGGAGGCTTACAATGAGCAGTTCTTC.

The V gene is TRBV30, the J gene TRBJ2-7; possibly TRBD1 for D (6 bases). This CDR3 comprises 13 residues. V was shortened by 3 bases and J by 3 bases, with 12 bases between the two germline ends. Germline assignment: CDR1 GTSNPN and CDR2 SVGIG (reference sequence). The CDR3 protein is CAWSETGIYEQYF. CDR3 DNA: TGTGCCTGGAGCGAAACAGGGATCTACGAGCAGTACTTC.

Of note for this clone: The sample carries other DNA sequences with the same CDR3. The CDR3 bases are TGTGCCAGCAGACCACCGGGACAGGGGGCGGATGGCTACACCTTC. This codes for CASRPPGQGADGYTF. The chain combines TRBV6-5 with TRBJ1-2; 12 bases line up with TRBD1. The CDR3 is 15 amino acids. V trimming: 6 bases; J trimming: 6 bases; junction bases outside the gene matches: 8. Germline V lookup: CDR1 MNHEY, CDR2 SVGAGI.

This chain connects TRBV18 to TRBJ1-2; possibly TRBD1 for D (5 bases). CDR1 and CDR2 from the germline V gene are KGHSH and LQKENI. The CDR3 consists of 14 residues. The ends were cut back, 5 bases at V and 1 base at J, with 11 bases in the middle. The CDR3 nucleotides read TGTGCCAGCTCATGGGGGTCGCGTAACTATGGCTACACCTTC. Encoded protein: CASSWGSRNYGYTF.

The chain couples TRBV9 to TRBJ1-4; D is undetermined. Between the trimmed V and J ends, which lost 4 bases and 4 bases, there was a span of 11 bases. Germline V gene data show CDR1 as SGDLS and CDR2 as YYNGEE. CDR3 size: 14 residues. CDR3 amino acids: CASSLRSGNEKLFF. CDR3 nucleotides: TGTGCCAGCAGCCTCCGGTCGGGTAATGAAAAACTGTTTTTT.

Points on this clone: Other DNA sequences within the sample encode an identical CDR3. The rearrangement links TRBV30 to TRBJ1-4; tentatively, D is TRBD1 (5 bases). V lost 5 bases, J lost 7 bases, and 14 bases lay in between. Per germline, CDR1 GTSNPN and CDR2 SVGIG (reference sequence). The CDR3 contains 13 residues. Here the CDR3 reads CAWSLGAGEKLFF. For the CDR3, the DNA is TGTGCCTGGTCGTTAGGGGCTGGTGAAAAACTGTTTTTT.

This chain connects TRBV28 to TRBJ2-2, with 10 nucleotides matching TRBD1. The V gene's germline CDR1 is MDHEN and CDR2 SYDVKM. V shed 4 bases and J 7 bases; nucleotides not matched to a gene: 6. The CDR3 is 15 residues long. The CDR3 region is CASSSSGTGDGELFF. DNA of the CDR3: TGTGCCAGCAGTTCCTCTGGGACAGGGGACGGGGAGCTGTTTTTT.

This chain links TRBV30 with TRBJ1-1; a weak D match, TRBD1 (5 bases). The germline V and J ends were trimmed by 0 bases and 11 bases, with 13 bases remaining between them. The CDR3 runs 12 residues. The germline CDR1 and CDR2 sequences are GTSNPN and SVGIG (reference sequence). CDR3: CAWSVGTASAFF. The CDR3 DNA sequence: TGTGCCTGGAGTGTAGGGACGGCCAGCGCTTTCTTT.

The chain recombines TRBV19 with TRBJ2-1; 11 nucleotides match TRBD1. Germline assignment: CDR1 LNHDA and CDR2 SQIVND (reference sequence). This CDR3 is built from 15 residues. V gave up 5 bases and J gave up 7 bases; unmatched junction bases: 7. This chain's CDR3 is CASSARDRGGNEQFF. Here the CDR3 DNA reads TGTGCCAGTAGTGCCCGGGACAGGGGGGGAAATGAGCAGTTCTTC. Complete variable domain (other parts from reference TRBV19 and TRBJ2-1): DGGITQSPKYLFRKEGQNVTLSCEQNLNHDAMYWYRQDPGQGLRLIYYSQIVNDFQKGDIAEGYSVSREKKESFPLTVTSAQKNPTAFYLCASSARDRGGNEQFFGPGTRLTVL.

This chain connects TRBV7-9 to TRBJ1-1; D is unresolved. With 4 bases removed from V and 6 bases from J, the gap between germline ends came to 15 bases. Germline V CDR1 and CDR2: SEHNR, FQNEAQ (reference sequence). The CDR3 length is 14 residues. CDR3 sequence: CASSSAGRLAEAFF. The CDR3 region has the DNA TGTGCCAGCAGCTCTGCCGGCAGGTTGGCTGAAGCTTTCTTT. Together with reference TRBV7-9 and TRBJ1-1, the CDR3 gives the full variable domain: DTGVSQNPRHKITKRGQNVTFRCDPISEHNRLYWYRQTLGQGPEFLTYFQNEAQLEKSRLLSDRFSAERPKGSFSTLEIQRTEQGDSAMYLCASSSAGRLAEAFFGQGTRLTVV.